Listed here are 8 T cell receptor beta chains from one sample, sequenced in a study of blood T cells in healthy people across ages. Primers used in a second PCR of roughly 6 to 11 cycles were a sample-barcoded 5' primer and a J-beta primer mix. From the 5' RACE reads, TCRdb called clonotypes with MiXCR, one entry per CDR3 protein. This sample has about 970,000 distinct CDR3 sequences; about 51% occur once, and the top ten carry about a fifth. Sequenced: blood. Every receptor here comes from a woman aged 55-70 years in good health.

The rearrangement uses TRBV20-1 and TRBJ2-4, with a weak D call TRBD1 (6 bases). Germline lookup yields CDR1 DFQATT and CDR2 SNEGSKA (reference sequence). This CDR3 has 12 amino acids. Trimming stripped 6 bases from V and 4 bases from J, with 10 bases between. CDR3 region: CSAPDRKNIQYF. The CDR3 DNA reads as TGCAGTGCACCCGACAGGAAAAACATTCAGTACTTC.

The chain is built from TRBV6-2 or TRBV6-3 and TRBJ1-2, with D tentatively TRBD1 (5 bases). Germline-derived CDR1 and CDR2 are MNHEY and SVGEGT. CDR3 length: 15 amino acids. Trimming cost V 5 bases and J 0 bases, with 13 bases left between them. Here the CDR3 reads CASSGTTAANYGYTF. CDR3 sequence (DNA): TGTGCCAGCAGTGGAACGACAGCGGCTAACTATGGCTACACCTTC.

The V call is TRBV12-3 or TRBV12-4, the J call TRBJ2-3, with D hard to call. The CDR3 has 14 amino acids. V shed 6 bases and J shed 1 base, with 11 bases lying between them. In nucleotides, the CDR3 is TGTGCCAGCAGCTTCGTGAGGCGCACAGATACGCAGTATTTT. Translation: CASSFVRRTDTQYF.

V usage is TRBV4-2 and J usage is TRBJ1-2; no reliable D call. Germline CDR1 is LGHNA and CDR2 is YNFKEQ. The V end was cut by 0 bases, the J end by 8 bases, with 19 bases between. The CDR3 extends over 16 amino acids. The CDR3 DNA is TGTGCCAGCAGCCAAGAAGCCCTCGCATCCCCCGGCGGCTACACCTTC. Protein product: CASSQEALASPGGYTF.

This clonotype was counted a few times. The J gene is TRBJ2-4, the V gene TRBV4-1, with D possibly TRBD1 on 6 matching bases. The J call may be incorrect, as the DNA end agrees better with TRBJ2-7. The germline gives CDR1 MGHRA, CDR2 YSYEKL. The CDR3 spans 17 residues. This chain's CDR3 is CASSQGTEGYQSYEQYF. CDR3 bases: TGCGCCAGCAGCCAAGGGACAGAAGGTTACCAGAGTTACGAGCAGTACTTC.

This clonotype has more than one count but fewer than ten. The chain recombines TRBV29-1 with TRBJ2-5, with 9 bases that match TRBD2. Germline assignment: CDR1 SQVTM and CDR2 ANQGSEA. The CDR3 is made up of 15 amino acids. The V segment lost 3 bases and the J segment 3 bases; nucleotides outside the gene matches: 8. In DNA form, the CDR3 reads TGCAGCGTTGAGTTGGCGGGAGGGCCAAAAGAGACCCAGTACTTC. Its protein product is CSVELAGGPKETQYF.

This clonotype has a handful of counts. The V call is TRBV6-1, the J call TRBJ2-3, with D possibly matching TRBD2 (6 bases). The CDR3 totals 16 residues. Trimming removed 5 bases at V and 6 bases at J, with 21 bases between. Looked up from germline, CDR1 is MNHNS and CDR2 is SASEGT. The CDR3 sequence is CASSPRLEVIKDTQYF. As DNA, the CDR3 is TGTGCCAGCAGTCCCCGACTAGAAGTAATAAAGGATACGCAGTATTTT.

Regarding this clonotype: A junction boundary mismatches the germline segment, possibly from a read error. V usage is TRBV20-1 and J usage is TRBJ2-1, with 8 positions matching TRBD2. This CDR3 is 14 amino acids long. Germline V lookup: CDR1 DFQATT, CDR2 SNEGSKA (reference sequence). The CDR3 region is CSTSKGLGFNEQFF. CDR3 DNA sequence: TGCAGTACTAGTAAGGGACTAGGTTTCAATGAGCAGTTCTTC.